This T cell receptor (beta chain) appears in the sequencing data of a study of OX40 agonist ivuxolimab in advanced cancers. Study-wide background: Ivuxolimab doses were 0.01, 0.1, 0.3, 1.5, 3 or 10 mg/kg every 2 weeks.

The method was immunoSEQ multiplex PCR; TCRdb's version includes in-frame clones alone and lacks a portion of them. There are about 100,000 clones in the sample; under 95% occur only once, and roughly 0.56% lies in the top ten. With autoimmune disease history or systemic immunosuppression, patients were excluded. About this clone: What it recognizes is unknown.

Study-level findings and limits: Expanded peripheral T cells had an undetermined antigen specificity.

The CDR3 runs 14 residues. Trimming took 4 bases from V and 3 from J, leaving 11 bases between them. In germline, CDR1 is MDHEN, CDR2 SYDVKM. The chain links TRBV28 to TRBJ2-3; D might be TRBD1 or TRBD2, each matching 5 bases. The TCR sequence derives from an adult with an advanced solid tumor such as melanoma, head and neck, liver or kidney cancer. The sequencing used CD4+ or CD8+ T cells sorted from blood, collected in a trial of the OX40 agonist ivuxolimab. The CDR3 coding sequence is TGTGCCAGCAGTTCCGGGACCCATACAGATACGCAGTATTTT. This translates into CASSSGTHTDTQYF.